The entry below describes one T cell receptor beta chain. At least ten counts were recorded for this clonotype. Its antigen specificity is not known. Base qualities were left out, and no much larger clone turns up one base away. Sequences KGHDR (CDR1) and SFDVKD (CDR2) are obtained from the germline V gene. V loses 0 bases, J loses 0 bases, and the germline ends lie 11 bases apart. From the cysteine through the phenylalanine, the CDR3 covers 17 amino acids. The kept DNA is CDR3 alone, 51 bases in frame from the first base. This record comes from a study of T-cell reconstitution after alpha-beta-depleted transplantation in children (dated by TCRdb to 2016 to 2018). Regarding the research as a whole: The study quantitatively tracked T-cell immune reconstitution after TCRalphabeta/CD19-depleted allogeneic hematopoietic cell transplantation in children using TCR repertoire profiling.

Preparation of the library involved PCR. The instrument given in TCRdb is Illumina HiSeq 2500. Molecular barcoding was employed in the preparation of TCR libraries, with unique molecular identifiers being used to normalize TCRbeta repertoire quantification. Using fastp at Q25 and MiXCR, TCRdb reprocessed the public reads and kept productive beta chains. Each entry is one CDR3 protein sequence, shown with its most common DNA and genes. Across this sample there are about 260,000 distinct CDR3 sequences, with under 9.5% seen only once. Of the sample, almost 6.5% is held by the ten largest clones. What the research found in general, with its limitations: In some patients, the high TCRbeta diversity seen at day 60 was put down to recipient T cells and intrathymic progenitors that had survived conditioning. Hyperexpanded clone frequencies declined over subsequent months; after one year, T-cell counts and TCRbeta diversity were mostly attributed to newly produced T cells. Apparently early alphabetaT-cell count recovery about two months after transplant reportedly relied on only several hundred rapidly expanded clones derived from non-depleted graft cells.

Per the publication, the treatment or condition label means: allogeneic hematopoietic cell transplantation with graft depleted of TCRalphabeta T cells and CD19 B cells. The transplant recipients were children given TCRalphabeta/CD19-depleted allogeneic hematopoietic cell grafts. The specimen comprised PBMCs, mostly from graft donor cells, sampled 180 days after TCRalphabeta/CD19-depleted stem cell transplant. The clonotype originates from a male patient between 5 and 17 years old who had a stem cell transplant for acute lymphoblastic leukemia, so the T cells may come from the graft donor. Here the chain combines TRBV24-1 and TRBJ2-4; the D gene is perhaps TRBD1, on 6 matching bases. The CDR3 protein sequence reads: CATSDLGGHLAKNIQYF. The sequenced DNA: TGTGCCACCAGTGATTTGGGGGGACATCTAGCCAAAAACATTCAGTACTTC.